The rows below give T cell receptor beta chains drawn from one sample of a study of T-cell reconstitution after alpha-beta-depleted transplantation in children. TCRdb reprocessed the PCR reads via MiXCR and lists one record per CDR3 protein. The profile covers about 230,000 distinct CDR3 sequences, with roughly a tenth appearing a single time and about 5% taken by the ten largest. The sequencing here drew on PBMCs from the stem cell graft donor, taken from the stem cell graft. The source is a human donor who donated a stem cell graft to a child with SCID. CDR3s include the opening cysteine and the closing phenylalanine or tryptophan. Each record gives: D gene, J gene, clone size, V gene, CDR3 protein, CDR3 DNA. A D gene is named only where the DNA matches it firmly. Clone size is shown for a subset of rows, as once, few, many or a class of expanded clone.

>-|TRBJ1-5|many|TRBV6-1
CASSEGPWTAQHF
TGTGCCAGCAGTGAGGGCCCCTGGACGGCCCAGCATTTT
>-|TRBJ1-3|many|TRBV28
CASSPGGRSSGNTIYF
TGTGCCAGCAGTCCCGGTGGCAGGAGCTCTGGAAACACCATATATTTT
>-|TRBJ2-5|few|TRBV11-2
CASSPGRWKTQYF
TGTGCCAGCAGCCCAGGGAGGTGGAAGACCCAGTACTTC
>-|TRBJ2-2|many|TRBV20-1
CSASPTHTGELFF
TGCAGTGCTAGCCCTACCCACACCGGGGAGCTGTTTTTT
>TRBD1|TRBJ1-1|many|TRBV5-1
CASSLGDRDLNTEAFF
TGCGCCAGCAGCTTGGGGGACAGGGATTTGAACACTGAAGCTTTCTTT
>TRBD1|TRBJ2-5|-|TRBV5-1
CACSLGQLQETQYF
TGCGCCTGCAGCTTGGGACAGCTCCAAGAGACCCAGTACTTC
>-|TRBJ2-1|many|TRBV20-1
CSANRDTNEQFF
TGCAGTGCAAACCGGGACACCAATGAGCAGTTCTTC
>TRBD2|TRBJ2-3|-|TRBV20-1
CSASGGVGDTQYF
TGCAGTGCTAGCGGGGGGGTGGGAGATACGCAGTATTTT
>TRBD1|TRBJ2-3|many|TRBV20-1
CSARQGAKADTQYF
TGCAGTGCTCGACAGGGGGCTAAAGCAGATACGCAGTATTTT
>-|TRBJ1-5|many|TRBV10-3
CAISRDPQGQPQHF
TGTGCCATCAGCAGGGACCCACAAGGGCAGCCCCAGCATTTT
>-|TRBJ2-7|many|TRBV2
CASTEGRGIYYEQYF
TGTGCCAGCACCGAAGGAAGGGGGATATACTACGAGCAGTACTTC
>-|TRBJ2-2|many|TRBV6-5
CASSQRRAPNNTGELFF
TGTGCCAGCAGCCAAAGGCGGGCCCCCAACAACACCGGGGAGCTGTTTTTT
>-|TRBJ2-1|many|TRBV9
CASSVERGSYNEQFF
TGTGCCAGCAGCGTAGAACGGGGCTCCTACAATGAGCAGTTCTTC
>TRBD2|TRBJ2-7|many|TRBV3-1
CATQGGHYEQYF
TGTGCCACCCAGGGAGGGCACTACGAGCAGTACTTC
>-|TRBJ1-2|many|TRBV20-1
CSASLPTTHPDGNYGYTF
TGCAGTGCTAGCTTGCCTACGACCCATCCGGACGGAAACTATGGCTACACCTTC
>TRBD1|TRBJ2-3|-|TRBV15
CATSRDRRTGHTDTQYF
TGTGCCACCAGCAGAGACCGCCGGACAGGGCACACAGATACGCAGTATTTT
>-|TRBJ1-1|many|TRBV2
CASSEGRHKAFF
TGTGCCAGCAGTGAAGGTCGACATAAAGCTTTCTTT
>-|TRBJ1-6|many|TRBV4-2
CASSQEMGRADSPLHF
TGTGCCAGCAGCCAAGAAATGGGCAGGGCGGACTCACCCCTCCACTTT
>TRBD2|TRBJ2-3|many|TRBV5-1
CASSRGTSGTDTQYF
TGCGCCAGCAGCCGAGGGACTAGCGGCACAGATACGCAGTATTTT
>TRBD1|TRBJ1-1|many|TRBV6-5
CASSTGTGSWNTEAFF
TGTGCCAGCAGCACCGGGACAGGGTCGTGGAACACTGAAGCTTTCTTT
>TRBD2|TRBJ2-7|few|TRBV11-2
CASSPLAGVYEQYF
TGTGCCAGCAGCCCTCTTGCGGGGGTTTACGAGCAGTACTTC
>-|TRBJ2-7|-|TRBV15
CATSRGGSSYEQYF
TGTGCCACCAGCAGAGGTGGGAGCTCCTACGAGCAGTACTTC
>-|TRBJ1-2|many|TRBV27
CASSPSRGAGPYGYTF
TGTGCCAGCAGTCCTTCAAGGGGGGCAGGCCCCTATGGCTACACCTTC
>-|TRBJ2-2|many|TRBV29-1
CSVEARPNTGELFF
TGCAGCGTTGAGGCCAGGCCGAACACCGGGGAGCTGTTTTTT
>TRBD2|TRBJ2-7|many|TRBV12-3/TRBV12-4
CASSGLAGSYEQYF
TGTGCCAGCAGCGGACTAGCGGGGTCCTACGAGCAGTACTTC
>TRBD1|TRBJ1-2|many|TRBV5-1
CASSFSGTANYGYTF
TGCGCCAGCAGCTTTTCCGGGACAGCTAACTATGGCTACACCTTC
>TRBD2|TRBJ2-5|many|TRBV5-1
CASSSLAGDQETQYF
TGCGCCAGCAGCTCCCTAGCGGGGGATCAAGAGACCCAGTACTTC
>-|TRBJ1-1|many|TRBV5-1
CASSSKSGPNTEAFF
TGCGCCAGCAGCTCGAAGTCAGGGCCGAACACTGAAGCTTTCTTT
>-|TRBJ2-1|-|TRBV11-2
CASRPVRGRMNEQFF
TGTGCCAGCAGACCCGTGAGGGGCAGGATGAATGAGCAGTTCTTC
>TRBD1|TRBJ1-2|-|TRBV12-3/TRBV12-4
CASSSQRQGSYGYTF
TGTGCCAGCAGTTCGCAACGACAGGGGAGCTATGGCTACACCTTC
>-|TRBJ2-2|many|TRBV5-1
CASSLSTALNTGELFF
TGCGCCAGCAGCTTGTCGACAGCGTTGAACACCGGGGAGCTGTTTTTT
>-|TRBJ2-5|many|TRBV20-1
CSAPPGGGETQYF
TGCAGTGCTCCCCCCGGGGGCGGGGAGACCCAGTACTTC
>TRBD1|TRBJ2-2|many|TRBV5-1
CASSRDRASTGELFF
TGCGCCAGCAGCCGTGACAGGGCGAGCACCGGGGAGCTGTTTTTT
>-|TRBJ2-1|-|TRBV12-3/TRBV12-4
CASSLLEGVRFAGEQFF
TGTGCCAGCAGTTTATTGGAGGGGGTAAGATTTGCGGGTGAGCAGTTCTTC
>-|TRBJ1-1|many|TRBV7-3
CASSLFGQGVTEAFF
TGTGCCAGCAGCTTATTTGGGCAGGGCGTCACTGAAGCTTTCTTT
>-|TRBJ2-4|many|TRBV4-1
CASSQGGVAKNIQYF
TGCGCCAGCAGCCAAGGAGGTGTCGCCAAAAACATTCAGTACTTC
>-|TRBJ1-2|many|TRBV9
CASSVNGANYGYTF
TGTGCCAGCAGCGTAAACGGGGCTAACTATGGCTACACCTTC
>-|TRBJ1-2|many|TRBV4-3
CASSQALRAANYGYTF
TGCGCCAGCAGCCAAGCGCTACGGGCGGCAAACTATGGCTACACCTTC
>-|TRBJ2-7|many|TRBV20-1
CSAQLYEQYF
TGCAGTGCCCAACTCTACGAGCAGTACTTC
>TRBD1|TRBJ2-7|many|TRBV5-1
CASSLGTVPYEQYF
TGCGCCAGCAGCTTAGGGACAGTTCCCTACGAGCAGTACTTC
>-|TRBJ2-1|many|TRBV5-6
CASSLTNEQFF
TGTGCCAGCAGCTTGACCAATGAGCAGTTCTTC
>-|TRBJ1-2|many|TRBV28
CATPGPLNGYTF
TGTGCCACCCCCGGCCCCCTGAATGGCTACACCTTC
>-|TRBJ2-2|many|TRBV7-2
CASSLLGVGELFF
TGTGCCAGCAGCTTACTTGGGGTCGGGGAGCTGTTTTTT
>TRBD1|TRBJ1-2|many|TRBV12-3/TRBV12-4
CASRGGWTGKGGYGYTF
TGTGCCAGCAGGGGAGGCTGGACAGGGAAGGGGGGCTATGGCTACACCTTC
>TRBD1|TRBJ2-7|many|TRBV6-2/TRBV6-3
CASSMTGTTYEQYF
TGTGCCAGCAGCATGACAGGGACCACCTACGAGCAGTACTTC
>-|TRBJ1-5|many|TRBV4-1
CASSRERDSNQPQHF
TGCGCCAGCAGCCGAGAACGGGATAGCAATCAGCCCCAGCATTTT
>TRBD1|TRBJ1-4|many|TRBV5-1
CASSPGQHYEKLFF
TGCGCCAGCAGCCCGGGACAGCACTATGAAAAACTGTTTTTT
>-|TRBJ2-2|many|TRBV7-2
CASSLGVQGGNGELFF
TGTGCCAGCAGCTTAGGGGTCCAGGGTGGAAACGGGGAGCTGTTTTTT
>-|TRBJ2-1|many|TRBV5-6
CASSLERKPSYNEQFF
TGTGCCAGCAGCTTGGAGAGGAAGCCCTCCTACAATGAGCAGTTCTTC
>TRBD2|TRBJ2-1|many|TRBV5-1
CASRLLAGFNEQFF
TGCGCCAGCAGGTTACTAGCGGGGTTCAATGAGCAGTTCTTC
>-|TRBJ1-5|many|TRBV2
CATAPGARQPQHF
TGTGCCACCGCTCCAGGGGCTCGGCAGCCCCAGCATTTT
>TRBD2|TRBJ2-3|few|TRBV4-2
CASSRPTSGGGTDTQYF
TGTGCCAGCAGCCGGCCGACTAGCGGGGGGGGGACAGATACGCAGTATTTT
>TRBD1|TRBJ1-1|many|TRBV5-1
CASSLDSGGVWTEAFF
TGCGCCAGCAGCTTGGATTCAGGGGGCGTTTGGACTGAAGCTTTCTTT
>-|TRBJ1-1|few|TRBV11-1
CASSPTTGGIEAFF
TGTGCCAGCAGCCCGACCACAGGTGGGATTGAAGCTTTCTTT
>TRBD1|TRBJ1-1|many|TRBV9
CASSVGQGNTEAFF
TGTGCCAGCAGCGTAGGACAGGGGAACACTGAAGCTTTCTTT
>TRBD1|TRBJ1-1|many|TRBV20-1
CSASTLTGDFEAFF
TGCAGTGCTTCAACCTTGACAGGGGATTTTGAAGCTTTCTTT
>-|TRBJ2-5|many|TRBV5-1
CASSLGPGAGEETQYF
TGCGCCAGCAGCTTGGGACCTGGGGCAGGGGAAGAGACCCAGTACTTC